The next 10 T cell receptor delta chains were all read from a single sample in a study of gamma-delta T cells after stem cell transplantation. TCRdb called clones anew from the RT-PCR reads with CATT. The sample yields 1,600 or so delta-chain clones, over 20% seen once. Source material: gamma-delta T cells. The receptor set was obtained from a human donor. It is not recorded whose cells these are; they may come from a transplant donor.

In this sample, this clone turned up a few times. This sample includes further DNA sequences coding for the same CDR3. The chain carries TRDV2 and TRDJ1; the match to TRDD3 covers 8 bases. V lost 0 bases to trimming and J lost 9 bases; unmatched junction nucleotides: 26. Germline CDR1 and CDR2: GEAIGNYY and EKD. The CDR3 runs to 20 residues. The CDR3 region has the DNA TGTGCCTGTGACACCCTGCGTGGGTTGCCGGATGGGGGATCTAGAGCGGAACTCATCTTT. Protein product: CACDTLRGLPDGGSRAELIF.

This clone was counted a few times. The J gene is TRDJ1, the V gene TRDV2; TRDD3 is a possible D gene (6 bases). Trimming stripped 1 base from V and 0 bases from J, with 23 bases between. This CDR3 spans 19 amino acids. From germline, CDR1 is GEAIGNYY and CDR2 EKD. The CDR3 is CACDTVPRGWGQYTDKLIF. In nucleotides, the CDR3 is TGTGCCTGTGACACGGTACCGCGGGGCTGGGGACAGTACACCGATAAACTCATCTTT.

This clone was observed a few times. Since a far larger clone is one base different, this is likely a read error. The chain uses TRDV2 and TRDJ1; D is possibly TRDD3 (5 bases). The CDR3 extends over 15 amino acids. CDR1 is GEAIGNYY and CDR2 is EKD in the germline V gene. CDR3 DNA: TGTGCCTGTGACCCCATATTGAATACGGGGTCCAAACTCACCTTT. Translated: CACDPILNTGSKLTF.

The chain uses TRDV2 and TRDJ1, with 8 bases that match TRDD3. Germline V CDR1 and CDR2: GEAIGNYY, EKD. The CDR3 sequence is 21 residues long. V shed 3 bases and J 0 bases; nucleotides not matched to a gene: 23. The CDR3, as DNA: TGTGCCTGTGACGGCCTTCGGGGGAGGGATACGCGCCGGAGGTACACCGATAAACTCATCTTT. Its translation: CACDGLRGRDTRRRYTDKLIF.

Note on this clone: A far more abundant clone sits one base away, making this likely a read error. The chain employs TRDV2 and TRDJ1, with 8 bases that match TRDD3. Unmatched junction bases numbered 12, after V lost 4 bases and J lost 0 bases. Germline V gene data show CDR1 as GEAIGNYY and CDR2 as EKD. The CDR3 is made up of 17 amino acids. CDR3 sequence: CACDIMGDSPYTDKLIF. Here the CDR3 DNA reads TGTGCCTGTGATATAATGGGGGATTCACCGTACACCGATAAACTCATCTTT.

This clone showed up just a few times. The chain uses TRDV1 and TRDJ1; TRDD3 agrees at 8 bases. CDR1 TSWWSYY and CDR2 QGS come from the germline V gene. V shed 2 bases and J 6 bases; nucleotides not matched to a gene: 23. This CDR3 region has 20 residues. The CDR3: CALGETRPTLVGILRHKLIF. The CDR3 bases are TGTGCTCTTGGGGAAACCCGACCTACACTCGTGGGGATACTGCGCCATAAACTCATCTTT.

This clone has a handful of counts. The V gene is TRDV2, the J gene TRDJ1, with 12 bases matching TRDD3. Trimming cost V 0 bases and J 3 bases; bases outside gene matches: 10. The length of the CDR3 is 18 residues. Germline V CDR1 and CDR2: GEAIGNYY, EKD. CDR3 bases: TGTGCCTGTGACACCGTAGGGACTGGGGGATACTCGGCCGATAAACTCATCTTT. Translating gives CACDTVGTGGYSADKLIF.

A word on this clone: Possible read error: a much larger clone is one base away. The CDR3 DNA sequence: TGTGCCTGTGGCACGCTGGGGCTTCACACCGATAAACTCATCTTT. Amino acids: CACGTLGLHTDKLIF. The V and J genes are TRDV2 and TRDJ1; D may be TRDD3 (6 bases). V was clipped by 5 bases and J by 0 bases, with 15 bases between them. The germline V gene encodes CDR1 GEAIGNYY and CDR2 EKD. The CDR3 sequence is 15 residues long.

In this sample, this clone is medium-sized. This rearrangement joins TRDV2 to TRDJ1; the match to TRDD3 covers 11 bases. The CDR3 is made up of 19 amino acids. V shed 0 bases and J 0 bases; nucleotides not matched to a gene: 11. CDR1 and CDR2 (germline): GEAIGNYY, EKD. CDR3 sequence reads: CACDTVGWGIPEYTDKLIF. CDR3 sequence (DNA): TGTGCCTGTGACACCGTCGGCTGGGGGATACCCGAGTACACCGATAAACTCATCTTT.

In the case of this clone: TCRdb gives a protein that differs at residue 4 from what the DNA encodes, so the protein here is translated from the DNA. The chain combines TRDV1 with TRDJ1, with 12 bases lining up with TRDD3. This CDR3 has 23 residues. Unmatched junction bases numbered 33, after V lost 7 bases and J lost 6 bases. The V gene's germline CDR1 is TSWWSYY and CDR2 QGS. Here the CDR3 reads CALEGAFLPILGDTQPRYYKLIF. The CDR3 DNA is TGTGCTCTTGAGGGTGCCTTCCTACCAATACTGGGGGATACCCAGCCCCGGTATTATAAACTCATCTTT.